This TCR beta chain originates from a study of T cells in Graves' hyperthyroidism and ophthalmopathy. TCR beta CDR3 region amplification was performed from RNA transcripts. HTBI primers were employed in a first-round RT-PCR of the TCR CDR3. TCRdb redid the calling of the multiplex PCR reads with MiXCR, one entry per CDR3 protein. Of approximately 410,000 distinct CDR3 sequences in the sample, approximately 14% were seen once. This clonotype has a count of ten or more. The TCR originated in a man younger than 35 with Graves' ophthalmopathy. The sample comprised blood.

CDR3 coding DNA: TGCAGTAGACCGGGCCTTGACTCCGAGCAGTACTTC. As protein: CSRPGLDSEQYF. This sequence joins TRBV20-1 and TRBJ2-7; D gene uncertain. The CDR3 sequence is 12 residues long. V lost 8 bases to trimming and J lost 6 bases, with 17 bases between them. CDR1 and CDR2 from the germline V gene are DFQATT and SNEGSKA (reference sequence).